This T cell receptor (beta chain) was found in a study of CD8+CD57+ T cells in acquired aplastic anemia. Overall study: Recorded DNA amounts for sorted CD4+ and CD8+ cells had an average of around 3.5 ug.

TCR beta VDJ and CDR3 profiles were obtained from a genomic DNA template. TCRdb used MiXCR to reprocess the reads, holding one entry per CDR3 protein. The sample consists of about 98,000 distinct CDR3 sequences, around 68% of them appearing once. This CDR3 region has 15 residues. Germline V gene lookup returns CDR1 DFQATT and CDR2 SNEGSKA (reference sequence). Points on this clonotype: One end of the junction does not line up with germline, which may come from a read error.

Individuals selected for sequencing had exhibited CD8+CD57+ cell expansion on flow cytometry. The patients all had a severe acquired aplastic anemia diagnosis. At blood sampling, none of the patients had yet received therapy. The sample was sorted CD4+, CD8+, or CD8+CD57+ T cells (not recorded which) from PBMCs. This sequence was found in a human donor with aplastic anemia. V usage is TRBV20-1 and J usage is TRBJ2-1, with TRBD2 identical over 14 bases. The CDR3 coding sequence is TGCAGCGCTAGGGGACTAGCGGGAGCCACAGATACGCAGTTCTTC. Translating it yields CSARGLAGATDTQFF.